Each of the 27 T cell receptor beta chains below was sequenced from the same sample in a study of T cells in Graves' hyperthyroidism and ophthalmopathy. Template material for amplifying TCR beta CDR3 regions consisted of RNA transcripts. Using the HTBI primer set, a first-round RT-PCR was run on the TCR CDR3. TCRdb ran MiXCR on the multiplex PCR reads and lists one entry per CDR3 protein. Among more than 550,000 distinct CDR3 sequences listed, roughly 17% were seen once. The sequenced material came from blood. Source of these receptors: a man between 50 and 59 years old with Graves' hyperthyroidism.

This clonotype showed up many times. This chain links TRBV20-1 with TRBJ2-3; TRBD1 aligns across 7 bases. V lost 0 bases and J lost 1; bases outside the gene matches: 13. CDR1 is DFQATT, CDR2 SNEGSKA, per germline (reference sequence). CDR3 size: 18 residues. CDR3 loop: CSARDLWDSLEGTDTQYF. Here the CDR3 DNA reads TGCAGTGCTAGAGATCTTTGGGACAGTTTAGAAGGCACAGATACGCAGTATTTT.

The genes are TRBV2 and TRBJ2-7, with D possibly TRBD1 on 6 matching bases. CDR3 size: 15 residues. Trimming shortened V by 0 bases and J by 6 bases, and 15 bases separated the two germline ends. Germline values: CDR1 SNHLY, CDR2 FYNNEI. In DNA, the CDR3 is TGTGCCAGCAGTGAAGCGCTTACAGGGCTGAGCGAGCAGTACTTC. Translation: CASSEALTGLSEQYF.

This clonotype appeared many times. The chain combines TRBV13 with TRBJ2-1; 8 bases match TRBD2. V trimming: 8 bases; J trimming: 3 bases; junction bases outside the gene matches: 9. The germline gives CDR1 PRHDT, CDR2 FYEKMQ (reference sequence). This CDR3 has 15 residues. DNA for the CDR3: TGTGCCAGCGGCATGGCGGGAGGTGACTACAATGAGCAGTTCTTC. Translated, it gives CASGMAGGDYNEQFF.

This clonotype was seen repeatedly, ten times or more. The chain recombines TRBV19 with TRBJ2-6; no firm D call. The CDR3 totals 16 residues. Germline V gene sequence: CDR1 LNHDA, CDR2 SQIVND (reference sequence). With 1 base removed from V and 0 bases from J, the gap between germline ends came to 7 bases. The DNA for the CDR3 is TGTGCCAGTAGTATAGCCGCCCACTCTGGGGCCAACGTCCTGACTTTC. Protein: CASSIAAHSGANVLTF.

The chain is built from TRBV5-4 and TRBJ2-3, with 8 bases fitting TRBD2. With V trimmed by 1 base and J by 0 bases, 22 bases remained unmatched. Looked up from germline, CDR1 is SGHNT and CDR2 is YYREEE (reference sequence). The CDR3 has 22 residues. The DNA of the CDR3 is TGTGCCAGCAGCTTGATCCAGCGGGAGCCATTCCGAAACCGTTTTAGCACAGATACGCAGTATTTT. It codes for CASSLIQREPFRNRFSTDTQYF.

The chain has TRBV10-1 and TRBJ2-1; possibly TRBD1 or TRBD2 for D (5 bases each). Germline V gives CDR1 WNHNN, CDR2 SYGVQD (reference sequence). This CDR3 has 13 residues. Trimming removed 0 bases from V and 6 bases from J, with 6 bases in between. CDR3 in amino acids: CASSESRGNEQFF. The CDR3 DNA sequence: TGCGCCAGCAGTGAGTCGAGGGGCAATGAGCAGTTCTTC.

This clonotype was seen repeatedly, ten times or more. The chain's CDR3 is CASSLLPGEKLFF. The DNA for the CDR3 is TGTGCCAGCAGCTTGCTCCCAGGGGAAAAACTGTTTTTT. The V call is TRBV5-4, the J call TRBJ1-4; weak D call: TRBD1 (5 bases). V was clipped by 1 base and J by 8 bases, with 9 bases between them. Germline values: CDR1 SGHNT, CDR2 YYREEE (reference sequence). The CDR3 totals 13 residues.

Concerning this clonotype itself: This may be a read error, as it is one base from a much larger clone. As the CDR3 is not closed by the conserved phenylalanine or tryptophan, this likely results from a read error. The V gene is TRBV7-2, the J gene TRBJ1-2; D gene unclear. This CDR3 is built from 13 residues. Trimming shortened V by 5 bases and J by 0 bases, and 7 bases separated the two germline ends. The V gene's germline CDR1 is SGHTA and CDR2 FQGNSA. CDR3 sequence reads: CASSAGTNYGYTS. CDR3 in DNA: TGTGCCAGCAGCGCAGGAACTAACTATGGCTACACCTCC.

The genes are TRBV3-1 and TRBJ2-7; 9 nucleotides match TRBD1. CDR1 is LGHDT, CDR2 YNNKEL, per germline (reference sequence). V gave up 1 base and J gave up 5 bases; unmatched junction bases: 9. The CDR3 is 16 amino acids. CDR3 sequence reads: CASSQVTGTGINEQYF. CDR3 nucleotides: TGTGCCAGCAGCCAAGTGACCGGGACAGGGATTAACGAGCAGTACTTC.

This clonotype was recorded at least ten times. The chain joins TRBV24-1 to TRBJ2-1; D not resolved. Looked up from germline, CDR1 is KGHDR and CDR2 is SFDVKD. The CDR3 consists of 14 residues. V lost 7 bases to trimming and J lost 9 bases, with 18 bases between them. As DNA, the CDR3 is TGTGCCACCAGCGCGGCTGGCCGGAGTGGTGAGCAGTTCTTC. Protein product: CATSAAGRSGEQFF.

This clonotype was seen a few times. V gene TRBV28 combines with J gene TRBJ2-5; D may match TRBD1 or TRBD2 (6 bases each). The V and J ends lost 6 bases and 5 bases respectively, with 19 bases between them. Germline lookup yields CDR1 MDHEN and CDR2 SYDVKM. CDR3 length equals 15 residues. The CDR3 spells CASSQPGGGRETQYF. The DNA for the CDR3 is TGTGCCAGCAGCCAACCCGGAGGGGGAAGGGAGACCCAGTACTTC.

This clonotype was detected ten times or more. The chain employs TRBV12-3 or TRBV12-4 and TRBJ2-7; weak D call: TRBD2 (5 bases). The CDR3 is made up of 13 amino acids. Trimming took off 7 bases at V and 5 bases at J, with 15 bases between the two ends. Here the CDR3 reads CASIKSGVNEQYF. The CDR3 DNA sequence: TGTGCCAGCATCAAGTCCGGGGTCAACGAGCAGTACTTC.

The chain carries TRBV14 and TRBJ2-2; 13 bases agree with TRBD2. The CDR3 has 18 residues. With V trimmed by 4 bases and J by 4 bases, 9 bases remained unmatched. Germline CDR1 and CDR2: SGHDN and FVKESK. The CDR3 DNA reads TGTGCCAGCAGCCGCCCGGGACTAGCGGGATTTGGCACCGGGGAGCTGTTTTTT. This translates into CASSRPGLAGFGTGELFF.

The J gene is TRBJ2-5, the V gene TRBV30, with D possibly matching TRBD2 (5 bases). Trimming pared 3 bases from V and 5 bases from J, leaving 13 bases between. The CDR3 has 13 amino acids. CDR1 and CDR2 from the germline V gene are GTSNPN and SVGIG (reference sequence). CDR3 sequence (DNA): TGTGCCTGGAGCGGTAGCGACGGTGAGACCCAGTACTTC. As protein: CAWSGSDGETQYF.

The rearrangement joins TRBV5-8 to TRBJ2-1; either TRBD1 or TRBD2 may fit D (5 bases each). Germline V lookup: CDR1 SGHTS, CDR2 YDEGEE. Trimming took 3 bases from V and 7 from J, leaving 11 bases between them. This CDR3 has 13 residues. The CDR3 sequence: CASSYGAQNEQFF. For the CDR3, the DNA is TGTGCCAGCAGCTACGGGGCGCAAAATGAGCAGTTCTTC.

Worth noting for this clonotype: One end of the junction is discordant with germline, which a read error may explain. The V call is TRBV2, the J call TRBJ2-3; 10 nucleotides match TRBD2. Germline CDR1 reads SNHLY; CDR2 reads FYNNEI. The CDR3 has 15 residues. The CDR3 sequence is CASSEAGGGTDTQYF. CDR3 in DNA: TGTGCCAGCAGCGAAGCGGGGGGGGGCACAGATACGCAGTATTTT.

The chain carries TRBV3-1 and TRBJ2-7; a weak D match, TRBD2 (6 bases). Per the germline V gene, CDR1 is LGHDT and CDR2 is YNNKEL (reference sequence). This CDR3 is built from 15 residues. With 0 bases removed from V and 2 bases from J, the gap between germline ends came to 11 bases. In DNA form, the CDR3 reads TGTGCCAGCAGCCAAGAACCGGGGGTACCCTACGAGCAGTACTTC. This codes for CASSQEPGVPYEQYF.

This clonotype was seen ten or more times. The gene calls are TRBV19 and TRBJ2-7, with D perhaps assigned TRBD1 or TRBD2 (5 bases each). Germline V CDR1 and CDR2: LNHDA, SQIVND (reference sequence). The CDR3 extends over 13 amino acids. Trimming removed 3 bases at V and 6 bases at J, with 12 bases between. The CDR3 here is CASSIGASGEQYF. DNA of the CDR3: TGTGCCAGTAGTATCGGGGCGAGTGGCGAGCAGTACTTC.

The sample holds many counts of this clonotype. This chain connects TRBV28 to TRBJ2-1; maybe TRBD2 (6 bases). Between the trimmed V and J ends, which lost 5 bases and 1 base, there was a span of 15 bases. The CDR3 is made up of 16 amino acids. Per germline, CDR1 MDHEN and CDR2 SYDVKM. Written as DNA, the CDR3 is TGTGCCAGCAGTCCCTACGGGAGCCATTCCTACAATGAGCAGTTCTTC. Translated, it gives CASSPYGSHSYNEQFF.

In the case of this clonotype: As the CDR3 is not closed by the conserved phenylalanine or tryptophan, this likely results from a read error. The genes are TRBV20-1 and TRBJ2-1; 8 nucleotides line up with TRBD2. V trimming: 3 bases; J trimming: 3 bases; junction bases outside the gene matches: 16. Germline assignment: CDR1 DFQATT and CDR2 SNEGSKA (reference sequence). This CDR3 spans 18 amino acids. In nucleotides, the CDR3 is TGCAGTGCTAGGGAAGATGGAGGCTCCGGGAGGGTCTACAATGAGCAGTTCTGC. Amino acid sequence: CSAREDGGSGRVYNEQFC.

In the case of this clonotype: An end of the junction does not agree with germline; a read error may underlie this. The J gene is TRBJ2-3, the V gene TRBV5-1; 10 nucleotides agree with TRBD2. The length of the CDR3 is 17 residues. Germline V CDR1 and CDR2: SGHRS, YFSETQ. The CDR3 is CASSLFSAGGPGDTQYF. CDR3 bases: TGTGCCAGCAGCTTATTCTCAGCGGGAGGGCCGGGGGATACGCAGTATTTT.

This clonotype was detected only a few times. The chain links TRBV6-2 or TRBV6-3 to TRBJ2-3; D remains ambiguous. V lost 8 bases to trimming and J lost 1 base, with 13 bases between them. The CDR3 is made up of 14 amino acids. The germline CDR1 and CDR2 sequences are MNHEY and SVGEGT. The DNA of the CDR3 is TGTGCCAGCGCTTTGGTCGAGGGCACAGATACGCAGTATTTT. Its protein is CASALVEGTDTQYF.

The chain is built from TRBV3-1 and TRBJ1-2; D is perhaps TRBD1 (5 bases). The CDR3 runs to 14 residues. V lost 4 bases to trimming and J lost 7 bases, with 16 bases between them. Germline loops: CDR1 LGHDT, CDR2 YNNKEL (reference sequence). CDR3 protein: CASSPEGLRGGYTF. The CDR3 DNA follows: TGTGCCAGCAGCCCAGAGGGGCTAAGGGGTGGCTACACCTTC. Combining the CDR3 with reference TRBV3-1 and TRBJ1-2 gives the whole variable domain DTAVSQTPKYLVTQMGNDKSIKCEQNLGHDTMYWYKQDSKKFLKIMFSYNNKELIINETVPNRFSPKSPDKAHLNLHINSLELGDSAVYFCASSPEGLRGGYTFGSGTRLTVV.

V gene TRBV5-1 combines with J gene TRBJ2-5, with 11 bases aligning to TRBD2. Germline V lookup: CDR1 SGHRS, CDR2 YFSETQ. This CDR3 comprises 14 residues. J was trimmed by 5 bases and V by 6 bases; bases with no gene match: 6. For the CDR3, the DNA is TGCGCCAGCATCGAGGTAGCGGGAGGGGAGACCCAGTACTTC. Its protein is CASIEVAGGETQYF.

This clonotype was detected only a few times. The chain uses TRBV20-1 and TRBJ1-4; D not resolved. Germline V gives CDR1 DFQATT, CDR2 SNEGSKA (reference sequence). V lost 1 base and J lost 7, with 7 bases in between. The CDR3 length is 12 residues. The CDR3: CSARVPGEKLFF. CDR3 coding DNA: TGCAGTGCTAGAGTACCGGGTGAAAAACTGTTTTTT.

This clonotype was detected many times. The genes are TRBV5-6 and TRBJ1-2; TRBD1 is a possible D gene (6 bases). Germline V gives CDR1 SGHDT, CDR2 YYEEEE. Trimming removed 3 bases from V and 4 bases from J, with 19 bases in between. The CDR3 runs 16 residues. CDR3 nucleotide sequence: TGTGCCAGCAGCTCCATCACAGGGCTCCCACGCTATGGCTACACCTTC. Its translation is CASSSITGLPRYGYTF.

The chain uses TRBV9 and TRBJ2-1, with D unclear. Trimming left V 0 bases short and J 7 bases short, with 5 bases between. CDR1 is SGDLS, CDR2 YYNGEE, per germline. CDR3 length: 12 residues. The CDR3 coding sequence is TGTGCCAGCAGCGTAGGGGCGAATGAGCAGTTCTTC. This translates into CASSVGANEQFF.